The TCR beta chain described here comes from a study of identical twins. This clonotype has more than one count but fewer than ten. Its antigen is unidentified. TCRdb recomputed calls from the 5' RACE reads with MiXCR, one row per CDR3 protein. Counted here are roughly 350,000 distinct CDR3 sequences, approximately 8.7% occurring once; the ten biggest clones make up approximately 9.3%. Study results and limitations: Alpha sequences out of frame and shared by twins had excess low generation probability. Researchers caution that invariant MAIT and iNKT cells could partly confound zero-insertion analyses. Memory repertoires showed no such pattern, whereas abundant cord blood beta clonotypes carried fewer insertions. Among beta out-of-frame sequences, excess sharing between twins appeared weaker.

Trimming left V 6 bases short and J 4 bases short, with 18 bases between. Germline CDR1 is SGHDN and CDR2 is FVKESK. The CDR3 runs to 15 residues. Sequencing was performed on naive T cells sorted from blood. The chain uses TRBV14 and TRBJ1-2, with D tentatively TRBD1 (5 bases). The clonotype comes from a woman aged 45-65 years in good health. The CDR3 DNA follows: TGTGCCAGCAGTCCCAGACTAGGGGAGCTCTATGGCTACACCTTC. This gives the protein CASSPRLGELYGYTF. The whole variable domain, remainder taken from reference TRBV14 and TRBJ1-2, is EAGVTQFPSHSVIEKGQTVTLRCDPISGHDNLYWYRRVMGKEIKFLLHFVKESKQDESGMPNNRFLAERTGGTYSTLKVQPAELEDSGVYFCASSPRLGELYGYTFGSGTRLTVV.